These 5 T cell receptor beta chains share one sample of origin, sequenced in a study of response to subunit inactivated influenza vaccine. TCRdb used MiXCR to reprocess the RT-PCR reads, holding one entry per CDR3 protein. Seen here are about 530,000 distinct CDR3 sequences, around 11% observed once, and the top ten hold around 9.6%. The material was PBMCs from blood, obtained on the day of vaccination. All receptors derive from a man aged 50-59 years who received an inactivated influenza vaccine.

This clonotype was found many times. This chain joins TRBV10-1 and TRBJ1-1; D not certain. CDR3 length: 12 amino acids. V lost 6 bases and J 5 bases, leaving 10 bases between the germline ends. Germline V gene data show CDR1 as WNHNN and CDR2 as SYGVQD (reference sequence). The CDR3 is CASSQRRTEAFF. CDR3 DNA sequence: TGCGCCAGCAGCCAGAGACGGACTGAAGCTTTCTTT.

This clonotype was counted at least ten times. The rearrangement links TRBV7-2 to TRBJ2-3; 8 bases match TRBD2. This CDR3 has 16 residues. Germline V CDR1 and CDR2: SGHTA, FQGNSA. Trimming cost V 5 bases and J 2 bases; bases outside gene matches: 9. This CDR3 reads CASSRLTSGYTDTQYF. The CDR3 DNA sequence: TGTGCCAGCAGCCGCCTAACTAGCGGATACACAGATACGCAGTATTTT.

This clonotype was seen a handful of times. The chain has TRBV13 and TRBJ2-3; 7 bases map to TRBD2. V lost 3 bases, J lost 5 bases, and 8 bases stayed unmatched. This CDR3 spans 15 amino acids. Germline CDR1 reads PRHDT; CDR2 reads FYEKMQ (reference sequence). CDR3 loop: CASSLIGAGEDTQYF. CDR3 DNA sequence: TGTGCCAGCAGCTTGATTGGTGCGGGGGAAGATACGCAGTATTTT.

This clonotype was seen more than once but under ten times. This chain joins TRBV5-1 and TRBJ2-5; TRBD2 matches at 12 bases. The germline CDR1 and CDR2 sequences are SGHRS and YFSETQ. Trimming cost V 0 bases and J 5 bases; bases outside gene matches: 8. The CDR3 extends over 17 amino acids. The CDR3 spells CASSLVASGGAVETQYF. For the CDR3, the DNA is TGCGCCAGCAGCTTGGTGGCTAGCGGGGGGGCCGTGGAGACCCAGTACTTC.

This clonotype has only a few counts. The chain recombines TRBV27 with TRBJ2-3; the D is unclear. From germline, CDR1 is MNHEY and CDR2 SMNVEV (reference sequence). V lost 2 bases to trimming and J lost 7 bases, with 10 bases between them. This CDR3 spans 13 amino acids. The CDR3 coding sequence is TGTGCCAGCAGTTTACGGGCCGAAAATACGCAGTATTTT. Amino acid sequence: CASSLRAENTQYF.